This T cell receptor (beta chain) was retrieved from a study of T cell clonality in common variable immunodeficiency. In its sample, this clone was seen many times. Its target is unknown. The read ends 3 residues early relative to the CDR3; the germline J gene fills the gap. The data were produced by immunoSEQ multiplex PCR, yet TCRdb's version contains in-frame clones alone and is incomplete. The sample has fewer than 50,000 clones, none seen only once. Findings of the study overall: Fewer TCRbeta clones were shared among CVID subjects than controls. In common variable immunodeficiency, TCR beta chains reportedly carried fewer deletions and N-nucleotide insertions.

Both groups were predominantly of Caucasian heritage. The CDR3 loop spans 11 amino acids. Germline lookup yields CDR1 SEHNR and CDR2 FQNEAQ (reference sequence). The V gene lost 10 bases and the J gene lost 4 bases, with 10 bases spanning the gap. Material: peripheral blood mononuclear cells. The TCR was taken from a person aged 18-69 years in good health. V gene TRBV7-9 combines with J gene TRBJ1-2, with D hard to call. CDR3 region: CAISGLYGYTF. The CDR3 DNA, read in part, is TGTGCCATCTCCGGACTCTATGGC.